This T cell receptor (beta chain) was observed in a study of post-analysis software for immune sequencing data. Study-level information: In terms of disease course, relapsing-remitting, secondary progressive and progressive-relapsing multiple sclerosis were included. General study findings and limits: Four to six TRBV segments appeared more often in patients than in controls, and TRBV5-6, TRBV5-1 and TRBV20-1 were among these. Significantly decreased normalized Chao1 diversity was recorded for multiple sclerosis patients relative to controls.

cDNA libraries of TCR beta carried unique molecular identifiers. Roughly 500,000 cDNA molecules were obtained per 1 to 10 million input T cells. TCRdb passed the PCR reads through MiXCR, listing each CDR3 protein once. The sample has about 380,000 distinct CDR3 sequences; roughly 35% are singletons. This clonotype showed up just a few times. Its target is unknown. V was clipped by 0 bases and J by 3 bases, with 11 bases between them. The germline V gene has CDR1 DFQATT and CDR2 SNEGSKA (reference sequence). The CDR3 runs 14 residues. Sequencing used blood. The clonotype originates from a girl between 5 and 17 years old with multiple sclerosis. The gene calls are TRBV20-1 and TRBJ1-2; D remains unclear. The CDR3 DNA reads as TGCAGTGCTAGAGATAGGACCGGGGACTATGGCTACACCTTC. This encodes CSARDRTGDYGYTF.